This TCR beta chain is drawn from a study of shared clonotypes between healthy human individuals. Study observations and caveats: Relative to clonotypes present in all four donors, those not shared had lower generation probabilities. Rarefaction analysis demonstrated incomplete sorted-subset sequencing notwithstanding large depth. Exclusively blood specimens were collected; tissue repertoires likely differ.

The CDR3 covers 16 residues. The junction had 6 bases not matched to a gene; V was cut back by 4 bases and J by 2 bases. Germline CDR1 MDHEN, CDR2 SYDVKM. It was CD45RO-negative cells, positively selected for CCR7, that made up naive CD8 cells, with terminally differentiated effector memory CD45RA+ cells excluded. Clones were read by immunoSEQ multiplex PCR, and TCRdb kept only the in-frame ones, dropping some. Of about 2.2 million clones listed, 90% to 95% were seen once; the top ten hold over 1.5%. Concerning this clone itself: Its target is unknown.

What was sequenced was naive CD8+ T cells from PBMCs. The V call is TRBV28, the J call TRBJ2-1; 9 bases match TRBD2. The TCR comes from a man younger than 35 in good health. Some clones in this sample may be carry-over from other donors' samples. The CDR3 loop is CASSYLLAGPYNEQFF. CDR3 bases: TGTGCCAGCAGTTACCTACTAGCGGGCCCCTACAATGAGCAGTTCTTC.